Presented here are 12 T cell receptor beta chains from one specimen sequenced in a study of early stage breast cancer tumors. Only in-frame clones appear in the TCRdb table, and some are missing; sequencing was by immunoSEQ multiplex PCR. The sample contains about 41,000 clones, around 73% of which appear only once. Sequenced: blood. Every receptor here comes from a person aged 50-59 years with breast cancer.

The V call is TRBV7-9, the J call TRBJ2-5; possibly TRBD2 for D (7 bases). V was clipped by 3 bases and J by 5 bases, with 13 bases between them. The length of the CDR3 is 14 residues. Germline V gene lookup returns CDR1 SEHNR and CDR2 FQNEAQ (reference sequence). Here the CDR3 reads CASSLGGAVETQYF. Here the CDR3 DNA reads TGTGCCAGCAGCTTGGGGGGGGCCGTGGAGACCCAGTACTTC.

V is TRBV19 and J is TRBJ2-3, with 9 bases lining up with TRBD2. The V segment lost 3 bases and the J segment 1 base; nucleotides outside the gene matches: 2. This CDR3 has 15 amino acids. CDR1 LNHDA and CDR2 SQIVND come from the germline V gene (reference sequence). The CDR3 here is CASSMGLAGTDTQYF. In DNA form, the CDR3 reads TGTGCCAGTAGTATGGGACTAGCAGGCACAGATACGCAGTATTTT.

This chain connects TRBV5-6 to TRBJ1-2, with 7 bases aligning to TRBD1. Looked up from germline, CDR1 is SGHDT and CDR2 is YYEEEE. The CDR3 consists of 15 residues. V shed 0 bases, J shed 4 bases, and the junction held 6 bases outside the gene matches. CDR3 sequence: CASSLDFAGGYGYTF. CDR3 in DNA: TGTGCCAGCAGCTTGGACTTTGCAGGGGGCTATGGCTACACCTTC.

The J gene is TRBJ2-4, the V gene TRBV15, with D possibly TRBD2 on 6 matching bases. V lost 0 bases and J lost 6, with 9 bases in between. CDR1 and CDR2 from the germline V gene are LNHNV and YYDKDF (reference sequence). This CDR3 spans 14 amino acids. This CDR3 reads CATSRDEAGNIQYF. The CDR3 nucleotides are TGTGCCACCAGCAGAGATGAAGCGGGAAACATTCAGTACTTC.

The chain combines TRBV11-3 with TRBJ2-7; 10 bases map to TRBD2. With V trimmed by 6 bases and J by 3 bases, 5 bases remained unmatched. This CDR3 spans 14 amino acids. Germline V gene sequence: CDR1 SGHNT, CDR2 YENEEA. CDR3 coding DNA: TGTGCCAGCAGTCTAAGCGGGAGGGGCTACGAGCAGTACTTC. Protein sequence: CASSLSGRGYEQYF. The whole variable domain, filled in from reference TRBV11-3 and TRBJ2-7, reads EAGVVQSPRYKIIEKKQPVAFWCNPISGHNTLYWYLQNLGQGPELLIRYENEEAVDDSQLPKDRFSAERLKGVDSTLKIQPAELGDSAVYLCASSLSGRGYEQYFGPGTRLTVT.

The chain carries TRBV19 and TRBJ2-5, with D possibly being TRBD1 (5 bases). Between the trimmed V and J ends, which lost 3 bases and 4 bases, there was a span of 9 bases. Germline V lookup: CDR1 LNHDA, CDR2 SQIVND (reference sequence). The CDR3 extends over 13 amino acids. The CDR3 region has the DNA TGTGCCAGTAGTATTAACAGGCGAGAGACCCAGTACTTC. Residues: CASSINRRETQYF.

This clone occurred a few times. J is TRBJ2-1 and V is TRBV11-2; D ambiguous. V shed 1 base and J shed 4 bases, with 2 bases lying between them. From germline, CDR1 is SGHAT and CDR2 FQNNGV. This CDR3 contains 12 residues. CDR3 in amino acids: CASSLAYNEQFF. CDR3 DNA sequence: TGTGCCAGCAGCTTAGCGTACAATGAGCAGTTCTTC.

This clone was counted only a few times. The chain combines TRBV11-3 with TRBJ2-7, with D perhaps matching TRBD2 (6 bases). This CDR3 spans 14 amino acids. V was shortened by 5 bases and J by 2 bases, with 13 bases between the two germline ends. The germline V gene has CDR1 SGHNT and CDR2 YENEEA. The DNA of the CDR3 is TGTGCCAGCAGCGCGGGACTGTCCACCTACGAGCAGTACTTC. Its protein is CASSAGLSTYEQYF.

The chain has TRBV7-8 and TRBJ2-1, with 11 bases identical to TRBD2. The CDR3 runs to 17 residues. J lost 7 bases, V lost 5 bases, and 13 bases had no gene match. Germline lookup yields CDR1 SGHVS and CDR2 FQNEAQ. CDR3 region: CASSPRRGSGRDNEQFF. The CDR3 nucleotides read TGTGCCAGCAGCCCCCGAAGGGGTAGCGGGAGGGATAATGAGCAGTTCTTC.

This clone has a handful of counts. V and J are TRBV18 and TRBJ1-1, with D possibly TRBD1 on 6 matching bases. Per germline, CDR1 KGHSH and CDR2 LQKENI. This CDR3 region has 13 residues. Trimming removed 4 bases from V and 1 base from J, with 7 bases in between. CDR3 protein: CASSQQGNTEAFF. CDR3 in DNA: TGTGCCAGCTCACAACAGGGGAACACTGAAGCTTTCTTT.

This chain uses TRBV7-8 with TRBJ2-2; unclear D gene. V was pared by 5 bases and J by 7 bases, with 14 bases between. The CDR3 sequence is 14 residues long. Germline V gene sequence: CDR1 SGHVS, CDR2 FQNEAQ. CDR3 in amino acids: CASSPNELHGELFF. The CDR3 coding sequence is TGTGCCAGCAGCCCTAATGAGCTTCACGGGGAGCTGTTTTTT.

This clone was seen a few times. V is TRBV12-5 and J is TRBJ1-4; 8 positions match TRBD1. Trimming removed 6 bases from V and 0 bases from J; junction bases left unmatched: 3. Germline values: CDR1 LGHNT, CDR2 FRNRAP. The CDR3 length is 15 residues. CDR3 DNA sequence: TGTGCTAGTGGACCGGGACAGGCAACTAATGAAAAACTGTTTTTT. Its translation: CASGPGQATNEKLFF. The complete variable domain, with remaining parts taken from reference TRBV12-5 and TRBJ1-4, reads DARVTQTPRHKVTEMGQEVTMRCQPILGHNTVFWYRQTMMQGLELLAYFRNRAPLDDSGMPKDRFSAEMPDATLATLKIQPSEPRDSAVYFCASGPGQATNEKLFFGSGTQLSVL.